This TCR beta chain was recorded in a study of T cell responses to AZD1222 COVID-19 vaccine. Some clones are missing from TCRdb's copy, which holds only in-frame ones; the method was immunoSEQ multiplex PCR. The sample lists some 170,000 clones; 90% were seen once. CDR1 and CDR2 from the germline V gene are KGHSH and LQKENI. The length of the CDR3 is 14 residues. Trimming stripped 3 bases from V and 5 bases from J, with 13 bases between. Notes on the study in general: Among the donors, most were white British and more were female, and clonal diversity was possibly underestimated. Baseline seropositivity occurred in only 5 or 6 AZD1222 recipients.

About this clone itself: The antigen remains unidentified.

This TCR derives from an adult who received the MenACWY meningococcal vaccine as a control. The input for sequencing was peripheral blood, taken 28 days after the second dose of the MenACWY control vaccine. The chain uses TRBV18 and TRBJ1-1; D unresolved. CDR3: CASSPQDAITEAFF. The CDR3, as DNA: TGTGCCAGCTCACCCCAGGACGCGATAACTGAAGCTTTCTTT.